The clone carrying this T cell receptor beta chain was seen repeatedly, ten times or more. The target antigen is unknown. Every TCR cDNA molecule bore a unique molecular identifier. TCRdb processed the 5' RACE reads anew with MiXCR; each CDR3 protein has one entry. This table has approximately 40,000 distinct CDR3 sequences, 6.8% appearing once. This sample is drawn from a study of spatial heterogeneity in lung cancer. Study observations and caveats: Ubiquitous expanded tumor TCRs were seen in blood more at resection than at follow-up.

The time point: sample taken at primary tumor resection. The donor population consisted of some 70 patients with untreated, early-stage non-small cell lung cancer. Whole RNA, isolated from tumor, nontumor lung or frozen PBMC, was sequenced without prior sorting. The CDR3 is made up of 12 amino acids. The germline CDR1 and CDR2 sequences are MDHEN and SYDVKM. The ends were cut back, 2 bases at V and 3 bases at J, with 3 bases in the middle. This sample comprised PBMCs, obtained at surgery. The TCR sequence derives from a female donor with early-stage non-small cell lung cancer. The V and J genes are TRBV28 and TRBJ2-3; no definite D call. The CDR3 loop is CASSLGTDTQYF. The CDR3 DNA follows: TGTGCCAGCAGTTTAGGAACAGATACGCAGTATTTT. The variable domain in full, completed from reference TRBV28 and TRBJ2-3, reads DVKVTQSSRYLVKRTGEKVFLECVQDMDHENMFWYRQDPGLGLRLIYFSYDVKMKEKGDIPEGYSVSREKKERFSLILESASTNQTSMYLCASSLGTDTQYFGPGTRLTVL.